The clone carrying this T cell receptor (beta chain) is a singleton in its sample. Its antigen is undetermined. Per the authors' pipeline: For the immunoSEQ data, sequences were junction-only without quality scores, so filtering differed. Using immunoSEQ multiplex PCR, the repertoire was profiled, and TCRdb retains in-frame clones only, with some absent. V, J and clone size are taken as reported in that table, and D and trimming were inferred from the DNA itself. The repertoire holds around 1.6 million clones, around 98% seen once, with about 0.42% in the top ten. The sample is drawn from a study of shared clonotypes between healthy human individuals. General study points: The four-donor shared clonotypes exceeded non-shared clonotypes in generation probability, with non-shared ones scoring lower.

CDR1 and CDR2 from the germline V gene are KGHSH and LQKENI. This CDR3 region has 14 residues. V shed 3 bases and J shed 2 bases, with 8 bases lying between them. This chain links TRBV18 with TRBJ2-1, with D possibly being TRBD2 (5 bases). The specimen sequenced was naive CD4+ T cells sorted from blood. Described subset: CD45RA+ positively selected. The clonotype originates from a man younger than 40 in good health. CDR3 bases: TGTGCCAGCTCACCGGAGGTGACCTACAATGAGCAGTTCTTC. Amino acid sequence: CASSPEVTYNEQFF.